The rows below give T cell receptor beta chains drawn from one sample of a study of cytomegalovirus exposure and HLA in healthy donors. Some clones are missing from TCRdb's copy, which holds only in-frame ones; the method was immunoSEQ multiplex PCR. The sample records more than 45,000 clones, 89% being singletons. Material: PBMCs. The receptors were gathered from a woman younger than 30 in good health and CMV-seronegative. CDR3s include the opening cysteine and the closing phenylalanine or tryptophan. A D gene is named only where the DNA matches it firmly. Clone size is stated in some rows and not others, as once, few, many or a class when expanded.

D gene: TRBD2
clone size: once
V gene: TRBV7-3
J gene: TRBJ2-3
CDR3 protein: CASSTLAGGFTDTQYF
CDR3 DNA: TGTGCCAGCAGCACACTAGCGGGGGGGTTCACAGATACGCAGTATTTT

D gene: .
clone size: .
V gene: TRBV5-4
J gene: TRBJ2-5
CDR3 protein: CASSLQAYREETQYF
CDR3 DNA: TGTGCCAGCAGCCTCCAAGCCTACAGGGAAGAGACCCAGTACTTC

D gene: .
clone size: .
V gene: TRBV6-5
J gene: TRBJ2-7
CDR3 protein: CASSYSMLGNYEQYF
CDR3 DNA: TGTGCCAGCAGTTACTCGATGCTGGGCAACTACGAGCAGTACTTC

D gene: .
clone size: .
V gene: TRBV4-1
J gene: TRBJ2-1
CDR3 protein: CASSQDTGQNEQFF
CDR3 DNA: TGCGCCAGCAGCCAAGATACAGGACAGAATGAGCAGTTCTTC

D gene: .
clone size: once
V gene: TRBV5-1
J gene: TRBJ1-3
CDR3 protein: CASSLTGLSGNTIYF
CDR3 DNA: TGCGCCAGCAGCTTGACAGGGTTGAGTGGAAACACCATATATTTT

D gene: TRBD2
clone size: .
V gene: TRBV14
J gene: TRBJ2-3
CDR3 protein: CASSRGLAGGPGTDTQYF
CDR3 DNA: TGTGCCAGCAGCCGGGGACTAGCGGGAGGGCCAGGCACAGATACGCAGTATTTT

D gene: .
clone size: .
V gene: TRBV7-2
J gene: TRBJ2-5
CDR3 protein: CASSLAVRAADF
CDR3 DNA: TGTGCCAGCAGCTTAGCAGTCAGGGCAGCCGACTTC

D gene: TRBD2
clone size: .
V gene: TRBV7-9
J gene: TRBJ2-1
CDR3 protein: CASSQPTSGRGNEQFF
CDR3 DNA: TGTGCCAGCTCCCAGCCGACTAGCGGGAGGGGCAATGAGCAGTTCTTC

D gene: TRBD1
clone size: .
V gene: TRBV2
J gene: TRBJ1-5
CDR3 protein: CASGGQRNSNQPQHF
CDR3 DNA: TGTGCCAGCGGGGGACAGAGGAATAGCAATCAGCCCCAGCATTTT

D gene: TRBD1
clone size: .
V gene: TRBV5-4
J gene: TRBJ2-2
CDR3 protein: CASSLGQGNTGELFF
CDR3 DNA: TGTGCCAGCAGCTTGGGACAGGGGAACACCGGGGAGCTGTTTTTT

D gene: .
clone size: .
V gene: TRBV2
J gene: TRBJ1-4
CDR3 protein: CASSELRNEKLFF
CDR3 DNA: TGTGCCAGCAGTGAATTGCGTAATGAAAAACTGTTTTTT

D gene: .
clone size: .
V gene: TRBV5-6
J gene: TRBJ1-4
CDR3 protein: CASSLVATNEKLFF
CDR3 DNA: TGTGCCAGCAGCTTGGTAGCAACTAATGAAAAACTGTTTTTT

D gene: TRBD1
clone size: .
V gene: TRBV18
J gene: TRBJ1-2
CDR3 protein: CASSPLDRDYGYTF
CDR3 DNA: TGTGCCAGCTCACCACTCGACAGGGACTATGGCTACACCTTC

D gene: TRBD1
clone size: .
V gene: TRBV5-5
J gene: TRBJ2-5
CDR3 protein: CASSSPGTVQETQYF
CDR3 DNA: TGTGCCAGCAGCTCCCCAGGGACAGTCCAAGAGACCCAGTACTTC

D gene: .
clone size: .
V gene: TRBV5-1
J gene: TRBJ1-2
CDR3 protein: CASSLAGGNGYTF
CDR3 DNA: TGCGCCAGCAGCTTGGCGGGGGGGAATGGCTACACCTTC

D gene: TRBD1
clone size: few
V gene: TRBV28
J gene: TRBJ1-1
CDR3 protein: CASSPGTGLWTEAFF
CDR3 DNA: TGTGCCAGCAGTCCTGGGACAGGGCTGTGGACTGAAGCTTTCTTT

D gene: TRBD2
clone size: .
V gene: TRBV29-1
J gene: TRBJ2-1
CDR3 protein: CSVVSPRTSGGYNEQFF
CDR3 DNA: TGCAGCGTTGTTTCCCCCCGGACTAGCGGGGGGTACAATGAGCAGTTCTTC

D gene: TRBD1
clone size: once
V gene: TRBV7-9
J gene: TRBJ2-2
CDR3 protein: CASSLSRDRVFSTGELFF
CDR3 DNA: TGTGCCAGCAGCTTAAGTAGGGACAGGGTGTTTTCGACCGGGGAGCTGTTTTTT

D gene: .
clone size: .
V gene: TRBV6-5
J gene: TRBJ1-5
CDR3 protein: CASKPTGDQPQHF
CDR3 DNA: TGTGCCAGCAAACCTACGGGGGATCAGCCCCAGCATTTT

D gene: TRBD1
clone size: .
V gene: TRBV10-3
J gene: TRBJ2-5
CDR3 protein: CAINDRGEETQYF
CDR3 DNA: TGTGCCATCAATGACAGGGGGGAAGAGACCCAGTACTTC

D gene: .
clone size: many
V gene: TRBV30
J gene: TRBJ1-1
CDR3 protein: CAWSSAGEAFF
CDR3 DNA: TGTGCCTGGAGTTCGGCGGGTGAAGCTTTCTTT

D gene: TRBD2
clone size: .
V gene: TRBV5-6
J gene: TRBJ2-3
CDR3 protein: CASSSLGGGATDTQYF
CDR3 DNA: TGTGCCAGCAGCTCCCTCGGCGGGGGGGCAACAGATACGCAGTATTTT

D gene: .
clone size: .
V gene: TRBV2
J gene: TRBJ1-2
CDR3 protein: CASRFRDIDGYTF
CDR3 DNA: TGTGCCAGCAGATTCCGGGACATCGACGGCTACACCTTC

D gene: .
clone size: .
V gene: TRBV2
J gene: TRBJ2-7
CDR3 protein: CASRDSYEQYF
CDR3 DNA: TGTGCCAGCAGGGACAGCTACGAGCAGTACTTC

D gene: TRBD1
clone size: .
V gene: TRBV6-4
J gene: TRBJ1-2
CDR3 protein: CASSADRDRGYTF
CDR3 DNA: TGTGCCAGCAGCGCCGACAGGGATAGGGGCTACACCTTC

D gene: .
clone size: .
V gene: TRBV9
J gene: TRBJ2-7
CDR3 protein: CASSVGSGTIYEQYF
CDR3 DNA: TGTGCCAGCAGCGTAGGGAGCGGGACAATCTACGAGCAGTACTTC

D gene: TRBD1
clone size: .
V gene: TRBV5-6
J gene: TRBJ2-3
CDR3 protein: CASSFGQGDTDTQYF
CDR3 DNA: TGTGCCAGCAGCTTTGGACAGGGGGACACAGATACGCAGTATTTT

D gene: .
clone size: medium-sized
V gene: TRBV2
J gene: TRBJ1-5
CDR3 protein: CASSVQGHQPQHF
CDR3 DNA: TGTGCCAGCAGTGTCCAGGGCCATCAGCCCCAGCATTTT

D gene: .
clone size: .
V gene: TRBV28
J gene: TRBJ1-4
CDR3 protein: CASSSPRVGEKLFF
CDR3 DNA: TGTGCCAGCAGTTCGCCGAGGGTCGGAGAAAAACTGTTTTTT

D gene: .
clone size: .
V gene: TRBV28
J gene: TRBJ2-7
CDR3 protein: CASSFGFTYEQYF
CDR3 DNA: TGTGCCAGCAGTTTTGGCTTCACCTACGAGCAGTACTTC

D gene: .
clone size: .
V gene: TRBV19
J gene: TRBJ1-3
CDR3 protein: CASSTSTAGDGTIYF
CDR3 DNA: TGTGCCAGTAGTACAAGTACGGCAGGCGACGGCACCATATATTTT

D gene: TRBD1
clone size: .
V gene: TRBV7-9
J gene: TRBJ2-4
CDR3 protein: CASGISGTENIQYF
CDR3 DNA: TGTGCCAGCGGCATCTCCGGGACAGAAAACATTCAGTACTTC

D gene: TRBD2
clone size: .
V gene: TRBV9
J gene: TRBJ2-2
CDR3 protein: CASSASTLTSRVGAGELFF
CDR3 DNA: TGTGCCAGCAGCGCCTCCACACTGACTAGCCGAGTAGGAGCCGGGGAGCTGTTTTTT

D gene: .
clone size: .
V gene: TRBV9
J gene: TRBJ2-1
CDR3 protein: CASSVSGVSYNEQFF
CDR3 DNA: TGTGCCAGCAGCGTATCCGGGGTCTCCTACAATGAGCAGTTCTTC